Below, 20 T cell receptor beta chains from the same sample are listed, as sequenced in a study of CD8 T cells in ankylosing spondylitis. Overall study results and limits: Seemingly distinctive of ankylosing spondylitis blood was a TCR beta motif formed by eight highly homologous variants.

Antigen specificity for these receptors is unknown. TCRdb passed the 5' RACE reads through MiXCR, listing each CDR3 protein once. This sample has some 700,000 distinct CDR3 sequences, with under 20% found just once. The sample comprised blood, either unsorted or a sorted T cell fraction (not recorded which). The receptors originated from a male donor with ankylosing spondylitis.

The V and J genes are TRBV27 and TRBJ2-4, with TRBD1 identical over 8 bases. This CDR3 spans 16 amino acids. Germline V lookup: CDR1 MNHEY, CDR2 SMNVEV (reference sequence). V was clipped by 2 bases and J by 8 bases; unmatched bases: 11. The CDR3 loop reads CASSLPRTGLGYIQYF. The DNA of the CDR3 is TGTGCCAGCAGTTTACCGAGGACAGGGTTAGGTTACATTCAGTACTTC.

The chain has TRBV3-1 and TRBJ2-7; the D gene is possibly TRBD2 (5 bases). Trimming removed 5 bases at V and 4 bases at J, with 15 bases between. CDR1 and CDR2 from the germline V gene are LGHDT and YNNKEL (reference sequence). The CDR3 has 14 amino acids. The CDR3 coding sequence is TGTGCCAGCAGCGAGGGTCCGGGTGGGTACGAGCAGTACTTC. It encodes CASSEGPGGYEQYF.

This chain joins TRBV20-1 and TRBJ2-2, with D maybe TRBD1 (6 bases). V lost 3 bases to trimming and J lost 3 bases, with 14 bases between them. The CDR3 spans 15 residues. Germline CDR1 is DFQATT and CDR2 is SNEGSKA (reference sequence). The CDR3 region has the DNA TGCAGTGCTAGGGACACGGGACACTACACCGGGGAGCTGTTTTTT. Translating gives CSARDTGHYTGELFF.

The chain employs TRBV6-2 or TRBV6-3 and TRBJ2-7; no clear D. V gave up 7 bases and J gave up 0 bases, with 10 bases separating them. The CDR3 spans 13 residues. Germline V CDR1 and CDR2: MNHEY, SVGEGT. The CDR3 here is CASTWVGSYEQYF. CDR3 sequence (DNA): TGTGCCAGCACCTGGGTCGGCTCCTACGAGCAGTACTTC.

This clonotype was counted many times. The chain joins TRBV29-1 to TRBJ2-3, with 8 bases aligning to TRBD1. V lost 5 bases and J lost 6; bases outside the gene matches: 10. The V gene's germline CDR1 is SQVTM and CDR2 ANQGSEA. The CDR3 consists of 14 residues. The CDR3 DNA sequence: TGCAGCGTTCGAGGGTCAGGGGGCCTTGATACGCAGTATTTT. This sequence encodes CSVRGSGGLDTQYF.

The chain employs TRBV15 and TRBJ2-4; 11 bases are shared with TRBD2. Germline V gives CDR1 LNHNV, CDR2 YYDKDF (reference sequence). This CDR3 has 19 residues. The J segment lost 5 bases and the V segment lost 0 bases, leaving 12 bases of the junction unmatched. DNA for the CDR3: TGTGCCACCAGCAGAGATGCGACTAGCGGGAAACTGGCACAAAACATTCAGTACTTC. Its protein product is CATSRDATSGKLAQNIQYF. Full variable domain (remainder filled in from reference TRBV15 and TRBJ2-4): DAMVIQNPRYQVTQFGKPVTLSCSQTLNHNVMYWYQQKSSQAPKLLFHYYDKDFNNEADTPDNFQSRRPNTSFCFLDIRSPGLGDTAMYLCATSRDATSGKLAQNIQYFGAGTRLSVL.

This clonotype was detected only a few times. The chain employs TRBV5-4 and TRBJ2-7; D is unclear. This CDR3 is 13 amino acids long. Germline-derived CDR1 and CDR2 are SGHNT and YYREEE (reference sequence). The V end was cut by 10 bases, the J end by 4 bases, with 18 bases between. CDR3 coding DNA: TGTGCCTTCCAAACGGCAAACGAGTACGAGCAGTACTTC. Translated, it gives CAFQTANEYEQYF. Full variable domain (rest looked up from reference TRBV5-4 and TRBJ2-7): ETGVTQSPTHLIKTRGQQVTLRCSSQSGHNTVSWYQQALGQGPQFIFQYYREEENGRGNFPPRFSGLQFPNYSSELNVNALELDDSALYLCAFQTANEYEQYFGPGTRLTVT.

About this clonotype: Relative to the germline gene, one junction end is altered; a read error may explain this. V is TRBV14 and J is TRBJ1-6; TRBD1 is a possible D gene (5 bases). The CDR3 is 14 amino acids. CDR1 SGHDN and CDR2 FVKESK come from the germline V gene. CDR3 sequence (DNA): TGTGCCAGCAGCCAAGATTTAGGGGATTCACCACTCCACTTT. It specifies CASSQDLGDSPLHF.

This rearrangement joins TRBV9 to TRBJ1-2, with D possibly matching TRBD1 (5 bases). V was shortened by 0 bases and J by 4 bases, with 10 bases between the two germline ends. This CDR3 is built from 14 residues. The germline V gene encodes CDR1 SGDLS and CDR2 YYNGEE. Written as DNA, the CDR3 is TGTGCCAGCAGCGTAGCTCAGGGAGGCTATGGCTACACCTTC. It translates to CASSVAQGGYGYTF.

This clonotype has just a few counts. The genes are TRBV10-3 and TRBJ2-5, with 11 nucleotides matching TRBD2. This CDR3 is 13 amino acids long. The J segment lost 3 bases and the V segment lost 10 bases, leaving 4 bases of the junction unmatched. The germline CDR1 and CDR2 sequences are ENHRY and SYGVKD. The CDR3 region is CATSGLAEETQYF. The CDR3 nucleotides are TGTGCCACCTCGGGACTAGCGGAAGAGACCCAGTACTTC.

This chain connects TRBV5-1 to TRBJ1-4; the match to TRBD1 covers 8 bases. V was pared by 4 bases and J by 8 bases, with 7 bases of the junction left unmatched. Germline values: CDR1 SGHRS, CDR2 YFSETQ. This CDR3 is built from 14 residues. This CDR3 reads CASSRRTGSEKLFF. Here the CDR3 DNA reads TGCGCCAGCAGCCGAAGGACAGGGAGCGAAAAACTGTTTTTT.

This clonotype was recorded at least ten times. V and J are TRBV5-5 and TRBJ2-1; D unresolved. V lost 0 bases and J lost 0, with 7 bases in between. This CDR3 is 15 amino acids long. Germline values: CDR1 SGHKS, CDR2 YYEKEE (reference sequence). In DNA form, the CDR3 reads TGTGCCAGCAGCTTGGTCTCAGACTCCTACAATGAGCAGTTCTTC. Translating gives CASSLVSDSYNEQFF.

This clonotype was observed at least ten times. This chain connects TRBV3-1 to TRBJ2-1; D is undetermined. V was trimmed by 2 bases and J by 6 bases, leaving 8 bases between them. The CDR3 loop spans 13 amino acids. The germline gives CDR1 LGHDT, CDR2 YNNKEL (reference sequence). The CDR3 DNA reads as TGTGCCAGCAGCCAAAAAGCTGGCAATGAGCAGTTCTTC. Translating it yields CASSQKAGNEQFF.

The sample holds a few counts of this clonotype. This chain joins TRBV27 and TRBJ1-5, with D possibly being TRBD1 (6 bases). The CDR3 runs 15 residues. Germline loops: CDR1 MNHEY, CDR2 SMNVEV (reference sequence). V gave up 6 bases and J gave up 6 bases, with 18 bases separating them. In DNA, the CDR3 is TGTGCCAGCAGCCTATCGTGGACAGTTCCTCAGCCCCAGCATTTT. Translating it yields CASSLSWTVPQPQHF.

This clonotype was seen a few times. For the CDR3, the DNA is TGCAGTGCTAGAGAGGAGGGCCGGTACAATGAGCAGTTCTTC. This translates into CSAREEGRYNEQFF. The V and J genes are TRBV20-1 and TRBJ2-1, with a tentative D call TRBD2 (6 bases). This CDR3 is built from 14 residues. V lost 0 bases and J lost 4, with 10 bases in between. Looked up from germline, CDR1 is DFQATT and CDR2 is SNEGSKA (reference sequence).

The chain recombines TRBV5-1 with TRBJ2-1, with 10 bases aligning to TRBD2. V shed 2 bases and J 15 bases; nucleotides not matched to a gene: 5. CDR3 length equals 12 residues. Germline V gene lookup returns CDR1 SGHRS and CDR2 YFSETQ. CDR3 DNA sequence: TGCGCCAGCAGCTTAAGCGGGAGGGCCTGGTTCTTC. Encoded protein: CASSLSGRAWFF.

This clonotype has only a few counts. The CDR3 sequence is CASSFQGSSPLHF. The CDR3 DNA sequence: TGTGCCAGCAGCTTCCAGGGCAGCTCACCCCTCCACTTT. The V call is TRBV7-6, the J call TRBJ1-6; D is possibly TRBD1 (5 bases). The CDR3 has 13 residues. The V gene's germline CDR1 is SGHVS and CDR2 FNYEAQ. V lost 3 bases and J 10 bases, leaving 10 bases between the germline ends.

This clonotype was counted a few times. J is TRBJ1-6 and V is TRBV7-2; no definite D call. Germline V gene data show CDR1 as SGHTA and CDR2 as FQGNSA. There are 12 residues in the CDR3. Trimming took 3 bases from V and 7 from J, leaving 4 bases between them. For the CDR3, the DNA is TGTGCCAGCAGCTTCTGGAATTCACCCCTCCACTTT. The encoded protein is CASSFWNSPLHF.

This clonotype was seen at least ten times. This chain connects TRBV7-2 to TRBJ2-3; TRBD2 is a possible D gene (7 bases). This CDR3 region has 14 residues. Per germline, CDR1 SGHTA and CDR2 FQGNSA. Trimming pared 3 bases from V and 4 bases from J, leaving 11 bases between. In nucleotides, the CDR3 is TGTGCCAGCAGCTTTGGGGGGGCCTCAGATACGCAGTATTTT. This encodes CASSFGGASDTQYF.

V gene TRBV6-5 combines with J gene TRBJ2-3, with 11 bases identical to TRBD2. The CDR3 sequence is 18 residues long. Trimming cost V 2 bases and J 4 bases; bases outside gene matches: 11. Germline CDR1 reads MNHEY; CDR2 reads SVGAGI. CDR3 in amino acids: CASSYGTSGPLGPDTQYF. CDR3 in DNA: TGTGCCAGCAGTTACGGGACTAGCGGTCCCTTGGGCCCAGATACGCAGTATTTT.